This T cell receptor (beta chain) was documented in a study of T-cell reconstitution after alpha-beta-depleted transplantation in children. Study-wide results and caveats: From surviving recipient T cells and thymic progenitors came the high day-60 TCRbeta diversity observed in some patients. At the one-year point after transplant, T-cell counts and TCRbeta diversity were found to come mostly from T cells that had been newly produced.

Germline CDR1 reads MDHEN; CDR2 reads SYDVKM. The CDR3 is made up of 15 amino acids. Trimming took off 1 base at V and 1 base at J, with 10 bases between the two ends. About this clonotype: What it recognizes is unknown.

Unique molecular identifiers tagged the TCRbeta library. TCRdb re-analysed the PCR reads in MiXCR, keeping a single row per CDR3 protein. The repertoire has 800,000 to 1,000,000 distinct CDR3 sequences, about 31% of them found once; the top ten carry under 30%. This chain joins TRBV28 and TRBJ1-1; perhaps TRBD1 as D (5 bases). The specimen comprised PBMCs, mostly from graft donor cells, sampled 360 days after TCRalphabeta/CD19-depleted stem cell transplant. The clonotype originates from a boy younger than two who had a stem cell transplant for SCID, so the T cells may come from the graft donor. The CDR3 loop reads CASSLSGAGNTEAFF. The CDR3 DNA sequence: TGTGCCAGCAGTTTATCTGGGGCCGGGAACACTGAAGCTTTCTTT.